This entry lists 7 T cell receptor beta chains sequenced from one sample in a study of cytomegalovirus exposure and HLA in healthy donors. Use of 60 Vbeta and 13 Jbeta primers characterized the PCR. The assay was immunoSEQ multiplex PCR, and TCRdb's table has in-frame clones only and misses some. The sample holds roughly 160,000 clones, roughly 81% seen once. Sequenced sample: PBMCs. The origin of the receptors is a woman aged 50 to 60 in good health and CMV-seronegative.

V is TRBV7-9 and J is TRBJ1-1; possible D gene TRBD1, 5 bases. CDR1 and CDR2 (germline): SEHNR, FQNEAQ (reference sequence). Trimming stripped 1 base from V and 5 bases from J, with 14 bases between. The CDR3 is made up of 15 amino acids. The CDR3 protein is CASSLGSGARTEAFF. In nucleotides, the CDR3 is TGTGCCAGCAGCTTAGGAAGTGGGGCGAGGACTGAAGCTTTCTTT.

This clone was seen just once. The V gene is TRBV19, the J gene TRBJ1-2; D unresolved. Between the trimmed V and J ends, which lost 3 bases and 4 bases, there was a span of 6 bases. The CDR3 is 12 residues long. Germline V gives CDR1 LNHDA, CDR2 SQIVND (reference sequence). CDR3 residues: CASSMVGYGYTF. The DNA for the CDR3 is TGTGCCAGTAGTATGGTCGGCTATGGCTACACCTTC.

The V gene is TRBV4-1, the J gene TRBJ2-1; 16 bases are shared with TRBD2. Germline V gives CDR1 MGHRA, CDR2 YSYEKL. Trimming cost V 4 bases and J 4 bases; bases outside gene matches: 10. This CDR3 contains 19 residues. The CDR3, as DNA: TGCGCCAGCAGCCTAGACCCGGGACTAGCGGGGGGGTTATACAATGAGCAGTTCTTC. Protein: CASSLDPGLAGGLYNEQFF.

The sample holds one count of this clone. The V and J genes are TRBV5-1 and TRBJ2-5; possible D gene TRBD2, 6 bases. The CDR3 contains 16 residues. Trimming removed 5 bases at V and 3 bases at J, with 20 bases between. Germline V gene lookup returns CDR1 SGHRS and CDR2 YFSETQ. The CDR3 protein is CASRDGAGLGKETQYF. As DNA, the CDR3 is TGCGCCAGCAGGGATGGGGCGGGACTCGGGAAAGAGACCCAGTACTTC. The full variable domain, in which reference TRBV5-1 and TRBJ2-5 provide the parts outside the CDR3, is KAGVTQTPRYLIKTRGQQVTLSCSPISGHRSVSWYQQTPGQGLQFLFEYFSETQRNKGNFPGRFSGRQFSNSRSEMNVSTLELGDSALYLCASRDGAGLGKETQYFGPGTRLLVL.

V is TRBV2 and J is TRBJ2-3; 7 bases are a match to TRBD2. The trim removed 3 bases at V and 2 bases at J, leaving 8 bases unmatched. The CDR3 totals 16 residues. Germline V gene sequence: CDR1 SNHLY, CDR2 FYNNEI. In nucleotides, the CDR3 is TGTGCCAGCAGTGATCTTGGCGGGGGAGTCACAGATACGCAGTATTTT. As protein: CASSDLGGGVTDTQYF.

The chain uses TRBV2 and TRBJ2-3, with 7 nucleotides matching TRBD2. Trimming cost V 3 bases and J 0 bases; bases outside gene matches: 3. In germline, CDR1 is SNHLY, CDR2 FYNNEI. CDR3 size: 15 residues. As DNA, the CDR3 is TGTGCCAGCAGTGATATTAGCGGGAGCACAGATACGCAGTATTTT. Residues: CASSDISGSTDTQYF.

CDR3 protein: CASSPRLAGDAGELFF. The CDR3 coding sequence is TGTGCCAGCAGCCCCCGCCTAGCGGGAGACGCCGGGGAGCTGTTTTTT. The chain links TRBV5-4 to TRBJ2-2; 10 positions agree with TRBD2. Germline V gives CDR1 SGHNT, CDR2 YYREEE (reference sequence). This CDR3 is built from 16 residues. V lost 4 bases to trimming and J lost 6 bases; unmatched junction nucleotides: 9.